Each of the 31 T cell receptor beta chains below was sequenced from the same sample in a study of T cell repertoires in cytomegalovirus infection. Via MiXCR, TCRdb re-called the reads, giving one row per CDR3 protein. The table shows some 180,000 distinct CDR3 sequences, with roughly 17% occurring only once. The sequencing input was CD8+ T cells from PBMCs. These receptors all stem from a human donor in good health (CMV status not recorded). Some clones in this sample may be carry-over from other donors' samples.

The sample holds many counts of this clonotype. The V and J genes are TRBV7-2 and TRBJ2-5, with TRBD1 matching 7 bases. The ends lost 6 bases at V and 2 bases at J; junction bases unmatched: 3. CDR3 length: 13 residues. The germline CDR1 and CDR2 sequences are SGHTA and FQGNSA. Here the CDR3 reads CASRWTGQETQYF. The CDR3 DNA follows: TGTGCCAGCAGGTGGACAGGACAAGAGACCCAGTACTTC.

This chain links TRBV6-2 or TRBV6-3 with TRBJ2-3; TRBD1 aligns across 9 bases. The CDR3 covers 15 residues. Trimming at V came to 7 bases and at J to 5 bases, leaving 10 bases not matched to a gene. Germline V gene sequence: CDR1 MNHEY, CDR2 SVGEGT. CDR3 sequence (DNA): TGTGCCAGCACCTCCCGGGACAGGGTAGGAGATACGCAGTATTTT. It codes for CASTSRDRVGDTQYF.

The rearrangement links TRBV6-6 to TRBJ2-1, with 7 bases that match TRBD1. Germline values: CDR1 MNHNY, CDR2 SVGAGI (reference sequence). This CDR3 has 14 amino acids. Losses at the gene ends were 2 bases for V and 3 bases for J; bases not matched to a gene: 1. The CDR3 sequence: CASSYGTDYNEQFF. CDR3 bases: TGTGCCAGCAGTTACGGGACAGACTACAATGAGCAGTTCTTC.

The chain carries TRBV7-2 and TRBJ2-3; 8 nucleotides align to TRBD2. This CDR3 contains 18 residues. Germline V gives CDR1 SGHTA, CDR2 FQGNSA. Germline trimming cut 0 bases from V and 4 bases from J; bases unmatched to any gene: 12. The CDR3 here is CASSLAGRYSGEADTQYF. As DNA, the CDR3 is TGTGCCAGCAGCTTAGCAGGAAGGTATAGCGGGGAGGCAGATACGCAGTATTTT.

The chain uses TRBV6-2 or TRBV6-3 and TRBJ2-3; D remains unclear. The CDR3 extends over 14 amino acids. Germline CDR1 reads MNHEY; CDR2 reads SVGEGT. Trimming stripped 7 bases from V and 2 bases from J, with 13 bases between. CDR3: CASTSRRYTDTQYF. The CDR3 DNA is TGTGCCAGCACCTCGAGACGGTACACAGATACGCAGTATTTT.

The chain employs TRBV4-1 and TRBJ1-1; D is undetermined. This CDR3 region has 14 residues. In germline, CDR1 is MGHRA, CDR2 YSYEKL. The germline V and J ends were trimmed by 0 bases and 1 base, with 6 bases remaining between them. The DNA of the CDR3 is TGCGCCAGCAGCCAAGAGGCAGAGAACACTGAAGCTTTCTTT. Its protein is CASSQEAENTEAFF.

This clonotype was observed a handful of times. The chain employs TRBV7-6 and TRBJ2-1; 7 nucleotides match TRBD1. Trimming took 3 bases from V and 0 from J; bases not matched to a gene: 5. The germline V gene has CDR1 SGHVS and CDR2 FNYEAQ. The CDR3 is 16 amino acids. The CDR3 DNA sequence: TGTGCCAGCAGCTTGGAGGACAGGTACTCCTACAATGAGCAGTTCTTC. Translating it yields CASSLEDRYSYNEQFF.

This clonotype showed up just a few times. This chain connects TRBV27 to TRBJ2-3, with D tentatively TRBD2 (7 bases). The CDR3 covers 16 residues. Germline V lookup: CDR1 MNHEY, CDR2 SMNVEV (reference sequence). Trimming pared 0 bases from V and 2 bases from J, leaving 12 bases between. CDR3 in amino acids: CASSLSAGDNTDTQYF. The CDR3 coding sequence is TGTGCCAGCAGTTTATCCGCGGGGGACAACACAGATACGCAGTATTTT.

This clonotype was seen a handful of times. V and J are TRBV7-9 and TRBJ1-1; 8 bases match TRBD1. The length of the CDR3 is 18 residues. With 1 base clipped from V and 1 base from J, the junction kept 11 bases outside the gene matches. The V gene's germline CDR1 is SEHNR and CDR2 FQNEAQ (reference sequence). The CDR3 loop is CASSLVVGQGQGNTEAFF. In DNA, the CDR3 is TGTGCCAGCAGCTTAGTCGTAGGGCAAGGACAGGGGAACACTGAAGCTTTCTTT.

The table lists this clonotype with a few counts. The CDR3 loop is CASSFGGIAEAFF. The CDR3 region has the DNA TGTGCCAGCAGTTTTGGGGGGATTGCTGAAGCTTTCTTT. This chain connects TRBV12-3 or TRBV12-4 to TRBJ1-1; TRBD1 might be the D (5 bases). V shed 3 bases and J shed 6 bases, with 11 bases lying between them. The CDR3 consists of 13 residues.

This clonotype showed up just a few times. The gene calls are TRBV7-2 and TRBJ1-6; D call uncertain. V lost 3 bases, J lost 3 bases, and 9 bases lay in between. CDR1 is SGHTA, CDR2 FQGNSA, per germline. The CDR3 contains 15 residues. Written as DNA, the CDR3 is TGTGCCAGCAGCTTCCAAGGAGTCTATAATTCACCCCTCCACTTT. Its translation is CASSFQGVYNSPLHF. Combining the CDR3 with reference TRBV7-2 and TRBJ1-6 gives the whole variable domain GAGVSQSPSNKVTEKGKDVELRCDPISGHTALYWYRQSLGQGLEFLIYFQGNSAPDKSGLPSDRFSAERTGGSVSTLTIQRTQQEDSAVYLCASSFQGVYNSPLHFGNGTRLTVT.

In DNA form, the CDR3 reads TGTGCCAGCAGTTACGAGACAGGGGAGAACCAGTACTTC. Protein: CASSYETGENQYF. The chain combines TRBV6-6 with TRBJ2-4; 8 nucleotides match TRBD1. The V and J ends lost 2 bases and 13 bases, in that order; junction bases with no gene match: 7. Germline V lookup: CDR1 MNHNY, CDR2 SVGAGI (reference sequence). The CDR3 length is 13 residues.

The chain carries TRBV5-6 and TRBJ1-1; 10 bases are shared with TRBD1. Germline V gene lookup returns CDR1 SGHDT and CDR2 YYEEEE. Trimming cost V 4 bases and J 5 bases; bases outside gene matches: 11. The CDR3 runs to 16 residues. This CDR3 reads CASSGQWTGGWTEAFF. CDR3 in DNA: TGTGCCAGCAGCGGCCAGTGGACAGGGGGATGGACTGAAGCTTTCTTT.

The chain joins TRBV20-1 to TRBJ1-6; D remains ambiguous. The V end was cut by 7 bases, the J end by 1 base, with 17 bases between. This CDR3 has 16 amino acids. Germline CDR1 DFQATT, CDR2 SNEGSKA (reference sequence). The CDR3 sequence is CSGPDPQSSYNSPLHF. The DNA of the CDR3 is TGCAGTGGTCCGGACCCGCAGTCGTCCTATAATTCACCCCTCCACTTT.

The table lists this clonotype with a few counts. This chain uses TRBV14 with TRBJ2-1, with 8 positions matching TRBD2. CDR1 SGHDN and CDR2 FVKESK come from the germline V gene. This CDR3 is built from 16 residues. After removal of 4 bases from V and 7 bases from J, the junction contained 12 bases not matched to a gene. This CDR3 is CASSPLSGGGWNEQFF. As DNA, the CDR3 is TGTGCCAGCAGCCCTCTTTCGGGGGGGGGATGGAATGAGCAGTTCTTC.

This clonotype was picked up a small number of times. CDR3 residues: CASSEGDTHEQYF. CDR3 nucleotide sequence: TGTGCCAGCAGCGAGGGGGACACCCACGAGCAGTACTTC. The rearrangement joins TRBV9 to TRBJ2-7, with D perhaps TRBD1 (6 bases). V lost 3 bases and J lost 5, with 12 bases in between. Looked up from germline, CDR1 is SGDLS and CDR2 is YYNGEE. The CDR3 sequence is 13 residues long.

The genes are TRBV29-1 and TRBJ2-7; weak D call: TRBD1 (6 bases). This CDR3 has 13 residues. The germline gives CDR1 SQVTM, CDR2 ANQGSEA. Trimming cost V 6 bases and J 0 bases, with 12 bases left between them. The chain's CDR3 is CSVSGTHSYEQYF. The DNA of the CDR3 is TGCAGCGTCTCCGGGACACACTCCTACGAGCAGTACTTC.

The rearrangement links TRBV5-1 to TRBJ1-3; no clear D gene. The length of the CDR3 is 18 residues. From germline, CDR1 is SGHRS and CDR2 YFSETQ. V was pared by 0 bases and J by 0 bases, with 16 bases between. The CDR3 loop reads CASSLVQLGSSSGNTIYF. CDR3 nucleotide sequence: TGCGCCAGCAGCTTGGTGCAGCTAGGATCGAGCTCTGGAAACACCATATATTTT.

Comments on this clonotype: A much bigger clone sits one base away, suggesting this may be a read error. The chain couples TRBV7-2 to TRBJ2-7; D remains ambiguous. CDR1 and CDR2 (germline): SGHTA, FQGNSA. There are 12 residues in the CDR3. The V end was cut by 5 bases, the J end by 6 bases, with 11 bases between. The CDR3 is CASSATSAEQYF. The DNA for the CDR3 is TGTGCCAGCAGCGCAACAAGCGCCGAGCAGTACTTC.

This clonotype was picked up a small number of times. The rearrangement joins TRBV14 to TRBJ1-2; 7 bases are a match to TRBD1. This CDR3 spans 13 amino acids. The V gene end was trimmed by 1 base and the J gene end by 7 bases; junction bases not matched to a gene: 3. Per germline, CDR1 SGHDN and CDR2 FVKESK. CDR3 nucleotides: TGTGCCAGCAGCCAAGGACAGGGTTTTGGCTACACCTTC. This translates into CASSQGQGFGYTF.

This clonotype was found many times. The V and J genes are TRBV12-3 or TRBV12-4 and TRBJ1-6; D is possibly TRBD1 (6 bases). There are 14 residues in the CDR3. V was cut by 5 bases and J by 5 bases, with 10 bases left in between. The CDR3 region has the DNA TGTGCCAGCAGTCCCAGGGGCAATAATTCACCCCTCCACTTT. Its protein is CASSPRGNNSPLHF.

CDR3 sequence reads: CASSPTLAGSLVNNEQFF. CDR3 DNA: TGTGCCAGCAGTCCTACCCTGGCCGGGAGTCTCGTTAACAATGAGCAGTTCTTC. The genes are TRBV2 and TRBJ2-1; D may be TRBD2 (6 bases). This CDR3 contains 18 residues. Trimming pared 5 bases from V and 5 bases from J, leaving 25 bases between. The germline V gene encodes CDR1 SNHLY and CDR2 FYNNEI. The full variable domain, rest sourced from reference TRBV2 and TRBJ2-1, is EPEVTQTPSHQVTQMGQEVILRCVPISNHLYFYWYRQILGQKVEFLVSFYNNEISEKSEIFDDQFSVERPDGSNFTLKIRSTKLEDSAMYFCASSPTLAGSLVNNEQFFGPGTRLTVL.

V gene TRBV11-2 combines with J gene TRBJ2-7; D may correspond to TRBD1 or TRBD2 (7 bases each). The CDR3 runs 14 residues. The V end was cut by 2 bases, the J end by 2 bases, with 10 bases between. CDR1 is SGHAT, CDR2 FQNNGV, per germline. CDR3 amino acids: CASSLSGTAYEQYF. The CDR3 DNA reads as TGTGCCAGCAGCTTAAGCGGGACAGCCTACGAGCAGTACTTC.

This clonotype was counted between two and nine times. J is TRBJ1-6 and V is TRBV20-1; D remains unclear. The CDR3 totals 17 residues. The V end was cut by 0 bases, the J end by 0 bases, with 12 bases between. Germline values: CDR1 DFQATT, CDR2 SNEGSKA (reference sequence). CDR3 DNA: TGCAGTGCTAGAGATATAAACAGTAGCTCCTATAATTCACCCCTCCACTTT. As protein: CSARDINSSSYNSPLHF.

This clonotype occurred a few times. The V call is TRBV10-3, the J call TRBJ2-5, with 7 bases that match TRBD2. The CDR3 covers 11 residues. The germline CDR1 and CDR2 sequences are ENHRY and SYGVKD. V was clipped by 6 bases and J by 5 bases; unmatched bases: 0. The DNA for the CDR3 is TGTGCCATCAGGGGGGGGGAGACCCAGTACTTC. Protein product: CAIRGGETQYF.

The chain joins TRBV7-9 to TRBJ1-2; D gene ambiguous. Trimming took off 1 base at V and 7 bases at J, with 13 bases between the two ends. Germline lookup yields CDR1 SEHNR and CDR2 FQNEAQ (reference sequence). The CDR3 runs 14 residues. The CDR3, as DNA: TGTGCCAGCAGCTTAGATGCGGGGTTTCCTGGCTACACCTTC. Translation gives CASSLDAGFPGYTF.

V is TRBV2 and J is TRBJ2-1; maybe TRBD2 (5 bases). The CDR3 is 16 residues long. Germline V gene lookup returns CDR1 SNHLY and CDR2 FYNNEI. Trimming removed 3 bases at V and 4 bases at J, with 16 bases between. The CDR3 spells CASSDNMEAEYNEQFF. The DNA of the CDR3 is TGTGCCAGCAGTGATAATATGGAGGCTGAATACAATGAGCAGTTCTTC.

The chain's CDR3 is CASSLDRTGTTYEQYF. In nucleotides, the CDR3 is TGTGCCAGCAGCTTAGATCGGACAGGGACTACCTACGAGCAGTACTTC. The V call is TRBV11-2, the J call TRBJ2-7, with a possible D match to TRBD1 (8 bases). The CDR3 consists of 16 residues. The V gene's germline CDR1 is SGHAT and CDR2 FQNNGV. The germline V and J ends were trimmed by 0 bases and 2 bases, with 14 bases remaining between them.

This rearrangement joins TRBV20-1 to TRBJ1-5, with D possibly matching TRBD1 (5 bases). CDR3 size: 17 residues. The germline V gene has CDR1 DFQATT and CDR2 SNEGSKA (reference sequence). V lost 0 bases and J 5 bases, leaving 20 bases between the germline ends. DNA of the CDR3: TGCAGTGCTAGAGAATTAATGGGGGGATACGATGATCAGCCCCAGCATTTT. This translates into CSARELMGGYDDQPQHF.

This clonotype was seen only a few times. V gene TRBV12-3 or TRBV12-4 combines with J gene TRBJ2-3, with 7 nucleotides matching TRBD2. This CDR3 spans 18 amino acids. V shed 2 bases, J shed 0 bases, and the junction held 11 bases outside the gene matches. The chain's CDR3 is CASSLWGGSVSSTDTQYF. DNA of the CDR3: TGTGCCAGCAGTTTATGGGGGGGGAGCGTGTCTAGCACAGATACGCAGTATTTT.

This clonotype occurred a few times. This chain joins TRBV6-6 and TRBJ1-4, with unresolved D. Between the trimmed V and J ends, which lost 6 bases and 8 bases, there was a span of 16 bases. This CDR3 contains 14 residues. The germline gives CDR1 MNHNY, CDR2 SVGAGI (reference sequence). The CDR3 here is CASSQIVTAEKLFF. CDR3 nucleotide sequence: TGTGCCAGCAGCCAAATAGTTACAGCCGAAAAACTGTTTTTT.